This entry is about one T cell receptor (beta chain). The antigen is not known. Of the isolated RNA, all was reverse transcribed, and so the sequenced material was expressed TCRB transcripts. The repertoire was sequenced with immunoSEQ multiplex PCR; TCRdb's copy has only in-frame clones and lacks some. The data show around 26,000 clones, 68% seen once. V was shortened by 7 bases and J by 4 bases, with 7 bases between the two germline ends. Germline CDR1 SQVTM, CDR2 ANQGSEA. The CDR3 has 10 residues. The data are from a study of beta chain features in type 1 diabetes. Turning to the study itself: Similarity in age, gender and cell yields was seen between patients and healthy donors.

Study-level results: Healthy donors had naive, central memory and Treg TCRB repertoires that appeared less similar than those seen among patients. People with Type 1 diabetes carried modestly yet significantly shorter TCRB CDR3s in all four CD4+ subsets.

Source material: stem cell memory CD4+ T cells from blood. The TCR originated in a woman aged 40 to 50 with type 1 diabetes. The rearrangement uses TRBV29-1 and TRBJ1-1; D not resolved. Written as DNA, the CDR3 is TGCAGCGCTTCTAGCACTGAAGCTTTCTTT. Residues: CSASSTEAFF.